Listed below are T cell receptor beta chains from one sample, sequenced in a study of blood T cell repertoires in COVID-19. The method was immunoSEQ multiplex PCR; TCRdb's version includes in-frame clones alone and lacks a portion of them. Of 64,000 or so clones in the sample, almost 80% were seen once. The material sequenced was peripheral blood. The receptor set was obtained from a man older than 75 with acute or convalescent COVID-19. Each CDR3 is given with its conserved first and last residue. D genes are given only for firm matches. Clone size is given for some rows only: seen once, a few or many times, or a class if the clone is expanded.

D gene: .; clone size: .; J gene: TRBJ2-7; V gene: TRBV11-2; CDR3 protein: CASSFSQGVEQYF; CDR3 DNA: TGTGCCAGCAGCTTTTCACAGGGTGTCGAGCAGTACTTC
D gene: TRBD1; clone size: once; J gene: TRBJ2-7; V gene: TRBV6-6; CDR3 protein: CASTGTGERTYEQYF; CDR3 DNA: TGTGCCAGCACCGGAACAGGGGAGAGAACTTACGAGCAGTACTTC
D gene: .; clone size: .; J gene: TRBJ2-7; V gene: TRBV11-2; CDR3 protein: CASSLYPTYEQYF; CDR3 DNA: TGTGCCAGCAGCCTGTACCCTACCTACGAGCAGTACTTC
D gene: .; clone size: many; J gene: TRBJ2-5; V gene: TRBV2; CDR3 protein: CASKSRRDQETQYF; CDR3 DNA: TGTGCCAGCAAGTCTCGGCGGGACCAAGAGACCCAGTACTTC
D gene: .; clone size: .; J gene: TRBJ2-3; V gene: TRBV30; CDR3 protein: CAWVRGGTQYF; CDR3 DNA: TGTGCCTGGGTAAGGGGAGGTACGCAGTATTTT
D gene: .; clone size: few; J gene: TRBJ2-2; V gene: TRBV20-1; CDR3 protein: CSASGRAFGELFF; CDR3 DNA: TGCAGTGCTAGTGGCAGGGCGTTCGGGGAGCTGTTTTTT
D gene: .; clone size: .; J gene: TRBJ1-5; V gene: TRBV30; CDR3 protein: CAWSGGSSNQPQHF; CDR3 DNA: TGTGCCTGGAGTGGAGGGTCCAGCAATCAGCCCCAGCATTTT
D gene: .; clone size: few; J gene: TRBJ2-7; V gene: TRBV6-5; CDR3 protein: CASSLSGRSYEQYF; CDR3 DNA: TGTGCCAGCAGTCTCAGCGGGCGTTCCTACGAGCAGTACTTC
D gene: .; clone size: .; J gene: TRBJ2-3; V gene: TRBV3-1/TRBV3-2; CDR3 protein: CASSPSGDTQYF; CDR3 DNA: TGTGCCAGCAGCCCCTCGGGAGATACGCAGTATTTT
D gene: .; clone size: .; J gene: TRBJ2-3; V gene: TRBV30; CDR3 protein: CAWSSPGTSTDTQYF; CDR3 DNA: TGTGCCTGGAGTTCCCCCGGGACTAGCACAGATACGCAGTATTTT
D gene: TRBD1; clone size: .; J gene: TRBJ1-2; V gene: TRBV30; CDR3 protein: CAWSVSRGTGVRDGYTF; CDR3 DNA: TGTGCCTGGAGTGTAAGTCGGGGGACAGGGGTTCGGGATGGCTACACCTTC
D gene: .; clone size: .; J gene: TRBJ1-2; V gene: TRBV6-6; CDR3 protein: CASSYGREFNYGYTF; CDR3 DNA: TGTGCCAGCAGTTACGGGAGGGAGTTCAACTATGGCTACACCTTC
D gene: TRBD2; clone size: .; J gene: TRBJ2-3; V gene: TRBV9; CDR3 protein: CASSVAGGRDTDTQYF; CDR3 DNA: TGTGCCAGCAGCGTAGCGGGGGGGCGGGATACAGATACGCAGTATTTT
D gene: .; clone size: few; J gene: TRBJ2-5; V gene: TRBV11-1; CDR3 protein: CASSLAQGSLSETQYF; CDR3 DNA: TGTGCCAGCAGCTTAGCGCAGGGTAGCCTTTCTGAGACCCAGTACTTC
D gene: .; clone size: .; J gene: TRBJ2-3; V gene: TRBV7-8; CDR3 protein: CASSLVGGSSTDTQYF; CDR3 DNA: TGTGCCAGCAGCTTAGTAGGGGGTTCTAGCACAGATACGCAGTATTTT
D gene: TRBD1; clone size: .; J gene: TRBJ2-7; V gene: TRBV7-2; CDR3 protein: CASSSRTGGNYEQYF; CDR3 DNA: TGTGCCAGCAGCTCCCGGACAGGGGGAAACTACGAGCAGTACTTC
D gene: .; clone size: many; J gene: TRBJ1-5; V gene: TRBV21-1; CDR3 protein: CASSKGGAVYSNQPQHF; CDR3 DNA: TGTGCCAGCAGCAAGGGCGGGGCAGTTTATAGCAATCAGCCCCAGCATTTT
D gene: .; clone size: .; J gene: TRBJ2-7; V gene: TRBV11-3; CDR3 protein: CASSLKGGHSYEQYF; CDR3 DNA: TGTGCCAGCAGCTTAAAGGGGGGGCACTCCTACGAGCAGTACTTC
D gene: TRBD1; clone size: .; J gene: TRBJ1-2; V gene: TRBV7-2; CDR3 protein: CASSEGQGAGYGYTF; CDR3 DNA: TGTGCCAGCAGCGAAGGACAGGGGGCTGGATATGGCTACACCTTC
D gene: TRBD1; clone size: .; J gene: TRBJ2-5; V gene: TRBV3-1/TRBV3-2; CDR3 protein: CASSPIQGALTQYF; CDR3 DNA: TGTGCCAGCAGCCCTATACAGGGGGCTTTGACCCAGTACTTC
D gene: .; clone size: .; J gene: TRBJ2-7; V gene: TRBV19; CDR3 protein: CASSGTKTGNPYEQYF; CDR3 DNA: TGTGCCAGTAGTGGGACAAAAACAGGGAACCCCTACGAGCAGTACTTC
D gene: TRBD1; clone size: .; J gene: TRBJ1-5; V gene: TRBV5-4; CDR3 protein: CASSFKVDRGPEAFSPQHF; CDR3 DNA: TGTGCCAGCAGCTTTAAAGTTGACAGGGGCCCAGAGGCATTTTCGCCCCAGCATTTT
D gene: TRBD1; clone size: .; J gene: TRBJ1-5; V gene: TRBV9; CDR3 protein: CASSVPRDRVIQPQHF; CDR3 DNA: TGTGCCAGCAGCGTCCCCCGGGACAGGGTAATTCAGCCCCAGCATTTT
D gene: TRBD1; clone size: .; J gene: TRBJ1-2; V gene: TRBV28; CDR3 protein: CASSLTGVGGYTF; CDR3 DNA: TGTGCCAGCAGTCTGACAGGGGTGGGTGGCTACACCTTC
D gene: TRBD1; clone size: .; J gene: TRBJ1-5; V gene: TRBV15; CDR3 protein: CATSSLTGNNQPQHF; CDR3 DNA: TGTGCCACCAGCAGTTTGACAGGGAACAATCAGCCCCAGCATTTT
D gene: TRBD1; clone size: .; J gene: TRBJ2-7; V gene: TRBV5-1; CDR3 protein: CASSRTGGHEQYF; CDR3 DNA: TGCGCCAGCAGCCGGACAGGGGGCCACGAGCAGTACTTC
D gene: .; clone size: once; J gene: TRBJ1-1; V gene: TRBV7-3; CDR3 protein: CASSFGPNTEAFF; CDR3 DNA: TGTGCCAGCAGCTTTGGGCCGAACACTGAAGCTTTCTTT
D gene: .; clone size: .; J gene: TRBJ2-7; V gene: TRBV2; CDR3 protein: CASSEASQGIYEQYF; CDR3 DNA: TGTGCCAGCAGTGAAGCGAGCCAGGGGATCTACGAGCAGTACTTC
D gene: TRBD1; clone size: .; J gene: TRBJ2-7; V gene: TRBV19; CDR3 protein: CASSTNFRGSEYF; CDR3 DNA: TGTGCCAGTAGTACTAACTTCAGGGGGAGTGAGTACTTC
D gene: .; clone size: .; J gene: TRBJ1-6; V gene: TRBV7-9; CDR3 protein: CASSLDGGNNSPLHF; CDR3 DNA: TGTGCCAGCAGCTTAGACGGCGGAAATAATTCACCCCTCCACTTT
D gene: TRBD1; clone size: .; J gene: TRBJ1-2; V gene: TRBV7-9; CDR3 protein: CASWDRGDYGYTF; CDR3 DNA: TGTGCCAGTTGGGACAGGGGGGACTATGGCTACACCTTC
D gene: TRBD1; clone size: .; J gene: TRBJ1-1; V gene: TRBV30; CDR3 protein: CAWRQGARTEAFF; CDR3 DNA: TGTGCCTGGCGACAGGGGGCGCGCACTGAAGCTTTCTTT
D gene: TRBD1; clone size: .; J gene: TRBJ1-1; V gene: TRBV10-3; CDR3 protein: CAIKRTGGLLGNTEAFF; CDR3 DNA: TGTGCCATCAAAAGGACAGGGGGTTTATTGGGGAACACTGAAGCTTTCTTT
D gene: TRBD2; clone size: .; J gene: TRBJ2-1; V gene: TRBV5-1; CDR3 protein: CASRRSSGGSYNEQFF; CDR3 DNA: TGCGCCAGCAGGCGATCTAGCGGGGGCTCCTACAATGAGCAGTTCTTC
D gene: TRBD1; clone size: once; J gene: TRBJ2-4; V gene: TRBV7-9; CDR3 protein: CASSSDRGVAKNIQYF; CDR3 DNA: TGTGCCAGCAGCTCCGACAGGGGAGTAGCCAAAAACATTCAGTACTTC
D gene: TRBD2; clone size: .; J gene: TRBJ2-7; V gene: TRBV23-1; CDR3 protein: CASSQCGRPPPYEQYF; CDR3 DNA: TGCGCCAGCAGTCAGTGCGGGAGGCCTCCCCCCTACGAGCAGTACTTC
D gene: .; clone size: .; J gene: TRBJ2-2; V gene: TRBV30; CDR3 protein: CAWSVAFTGELFF; CDR3 DNA: TGTGCCTGGAGTGTAGCGTTCACCGGGGAGCTGTTTTTT
D gene: TRBD2; clone size: .; J gene: TRBJ2-3; V gene: TRBV9; CDR3 protein: CASSVAGPGLAGTDTQYF; CDR3 DNA: TGTGCCAGCAGCGTAGCGGGACCGGGACTAGCGGGAACAGATACGCAGTATTTT
D gene: TRBD2; clone size: .; J gene: TRBJ2-3; V gene: TRBV27; CDR3 protein: CASSPVAGEDTQYF; CDR3 DNA: TGTGCCAGCAGTCCTGTAGCGGGTGAAGATACGCAGTATTTT
D gene: TRBD1; clone size: once; J gene: TRBJ1-2; V gene: TRBV19; CDR3 protein: CASSDRGGTNYGYTF; CDR3 DNA: TGTGCCAGTAGCGACAGGGGGGGAACTAACTATGGCTACACCTTC
D gene: .; clone size: .; J gene: TRBJ1-2; V gene: TRBV25-1; CDR3 protein: CASSPLGRVNSGYTF; CDR3 DNA: TGTGCCAGCAGTCCTCTGGGGAGAGTCAACTCTGGCTACACCTTC
D gene: TRBD2; clone size: .; J gene: TRBJ2-1; V gene: TRBV2; CDR3 protein: CASSPREVAGDYNEQFF; CDR3 DNA: TGTGCCAGCAGCCCCCGGGAGGTAGCGGGGGATTACAATGAGCAGTTCTTC
D gene: .; clone size: .; J gene: TRBJ1-5; V gene: TRBV5-1; CDR3 protein: CASSREGVSNQPQHF; CDR3 DNA: TGCGCCAGCAGCCGGGAGGGAGTGAGCAATCAGCCCCAGCATTTT
D gene: .; clone size: .; J gene: TRBJ1-1; V gene: TRBV5-6; CDR3 protein: CASILHLGVNTEAFF; CDR3 DNA: TGTGCCAGCATCTTACATCTGGGAGTGAACACTGAAGCTTTCTTT
D gene: TRBD1; clone size: few; J gene: TRBJ2-2; V gene: TRBV25-1; CDR3 protein: CASSSGQTNTGELFF; CDR3 DNA: TGTGCCAGCAGTTCGGGACAGACGAACACCGGGGAGCTGTTTTTT